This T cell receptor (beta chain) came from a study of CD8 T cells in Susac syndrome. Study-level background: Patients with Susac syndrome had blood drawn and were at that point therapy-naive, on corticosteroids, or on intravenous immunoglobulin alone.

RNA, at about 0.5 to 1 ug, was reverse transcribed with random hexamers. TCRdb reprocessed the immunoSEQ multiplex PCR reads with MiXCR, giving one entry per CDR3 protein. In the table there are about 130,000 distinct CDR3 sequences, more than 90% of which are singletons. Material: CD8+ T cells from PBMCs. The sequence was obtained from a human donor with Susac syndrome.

The CDR3 sequence is CASSETSAPYNEQFF. Written as DNA, the CDR3 is TGTGCCAGCAGCGAGACTAGCGCACCCTACAATGAGCAGTTCTTC. The V and J genes are TRBV2 and TRBJ2-1, with 8 bases identical to TRBD2. Germline V gene sequence: CDR1 SNHLY, CDR2 FYNNEI. The V gene end was trimmed by 6 bases and the J gene end by 2 bases; junction bases not matched to a gene: 6. CDR3 size: 15 residues.